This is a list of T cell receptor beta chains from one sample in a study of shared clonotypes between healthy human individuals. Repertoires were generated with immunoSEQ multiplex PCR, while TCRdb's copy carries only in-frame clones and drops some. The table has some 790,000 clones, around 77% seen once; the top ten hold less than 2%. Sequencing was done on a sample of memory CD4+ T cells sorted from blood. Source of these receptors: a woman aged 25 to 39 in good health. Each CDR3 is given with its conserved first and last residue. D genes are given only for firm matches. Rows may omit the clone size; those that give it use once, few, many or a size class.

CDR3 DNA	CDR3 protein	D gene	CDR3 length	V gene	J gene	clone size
TGCGCCAGCAGCTTGGCCGGTCAGTTCCAAGAGACCCAGTACTTC	CASSLAGQFQETQYF	-	15	TRBV5-1	TRBJ2-5	-
TGTGCCAGCAGACAACAGGGGGCCCCTGGCCCAGATACGCAGTATTTT	CASRQQGAPGPDTQYF	TRBD1	16	TRBV6-6	TRBJ2-3	-
TGCGCCAGCAGCTTGTCTCGGGTGAGCACTGAAGCTTTCTTT	CASSLSRVSTEAFF	-	14	TRBV5-1	TRBJ1-1	once
TGTGCCAGCAGCTACGGACCCAGCTCCGAGCAGTACTTC	CASSYGPSSEQYF	-	13	TRBV11-3	TRBJ2-7	few
TGTGCCAGCAGTTTTAGTGGAAACACCATATATTTT	CASSFSGNTIYF	-	12	TRBV28	TRBJ1-3	-
TGTGCCAGCAGCGTACAGAGTCGCGCTGAAGCTTTCTTT	CASSVQSRAEAFF	-	13	TRBV7-2	TRBJ1-1	few
TGTGCGTTCTCGTGGCGATTAGGAGATACGCAGTATTTT	CAFSWRLGDTQYF	-	13	TRBV7-2	TRBJ2-3	-
TGTGCCAGCAGTATGACAGGGTTCCGAGTCCATGAGCAGTTCTTC	CASSMTGFRVHEQFF	TRBD1	15	TRBV28	TRBJ2-1	-
TGCGCCAGCAGCTTGCAGGGGGTACCTAGCACAGATACGCAGTATTTT	CASSLQGVPSTDTQYF	TRBD1	16	TRBV5-1	TRBJ2-3	-
TGTGCCAGTATCAGGGCGGCAGAACTAACCTATGGCTACACCTTC	CASIRAAELTYGYTF	-	15	TRBV19	TRBJ1-2	-
TGCGCCAGCAGGGGGACAGGCTCTGGAAACACCATATATTTT	CASRGTGSGNTIYF	TRBD1	14	TRBV10-2	TRBJ1-3	-
TGTGCCAGCAGTTCCACAGGGGGCGCTGGGAACGAGCAGTACTTC	CASSSTGGAGNEQYF	TRBD1	15	TRBV6-5	TRBJ2-7	-
TGTGCCAGCAGCAAAGTGGCGATGGTGGGCCCCTACGAGCAGTACTTC	CASSKVAMVGPYEQYF	-	16	TRBV21-1	TRBJ2-7	few
TGTGCCACCAGCAGACCCTCCGGGACTAGCGCTCGATACAATGAGCAGTTCTTC	CATSRPSGTSARYNEQFF	TRBD2	18	TRBV15	TRBJ2-1	-
TGTGCCAGCAGCCCCCCCTTGTTTGAGCAGTACTTC	CASSPPLFEQYF	-	12	TRBV28	TRBJ2-5	-
TGTGCCAGTAGTAGGACAGGCGAGCGAAGGAATGAGCAGTTCTTC	CASSRTGERRNEQFF	TRBD1	15	TRBV19	TRBJ2-1	-
TGTGCCAGCAGTTACTCGACTGGGGATCAGCCCCAGCATTTT	CASSYSTGDQPQHF	-	14	TRBV6-6	TRBJ1-5	-
TGCGCCAGCAGCTTGGGGGGACAGGGTCTCTATGGCTACACCTTC	CASSLGGQGLYGYTF	TRBD1	15	TRBV5-1	TRBJ1-2	-
TGTGCCAGCAGCTTAGCACGGCGCGAAAAACTGTTTTTT	CASSLARREKLFF	-	13	TRBV7-9	TRBJ1-4	-
TGTGCCAGCAGTGAAGGTTGGACTAGCGGTTACAATGAGCAGTTCTTC	CASSEGWTSGYNEQFF	TRBD2	16	TRBV2	TRBJ2-1	few
TGTGCCAGCACTCACAACGCTAGCGGGAGGGCCGGTGAGCAGTTCTTC	CASTHNASGRAGEQFF	TRBD2	16	TRBV19	TRBJ2-1	-
TGTGCCAGCTCACCACAGGGGGCGGACACTGAAGCTTTCTTT	CASSPQGADTEAFF	TRBD1	14	TRBV18	TRBJ1-1	few
TGTGCCAGCAGGACGAAGGGCGATACGCAGTATTTT	CASRTKGDTQYF	-	12	TRBV5-6	TRBJ2-3	-
TGCGCCAGCAGCTTAGGGGTAGAGACCCAGTACTTC	CASSLGVETQYF	-	12	TRBV5-1	TRBJ2-5	-
TGTGCCAGCAGTTCCCCAGGGTACTACAATGAGCAGTTCTTC	CASSSPGYYNEQFF	-	14	TRBV28	TRBJ2-1	-
TGTGCCAGCAGTGAAGCGTGGGGGGATGGGATCTATGGCTACACCTTC	CASSEAWGDGIYGYTF	-	16	TRBV6-1	TRBJ1-2	-
TGTGCCAGCAGTTCCCTACTAGCGGGAGGGTACAATGAGCAGTTCTTC	CASSSLLAGGYNEQFF	TRBD2	16	TRBV28	TRBJ2-1	-
TGTGCCAGTAGCCTCAAAAGTGAAAAACTGTTTTTT	CASSLKSEKLFF	-	12	TRBV19	TRBJ1-4	-
TGTGCCAGCTGCCGCGGACAGTATAGCAATCAGCCCCAGCATTTT	CASCRGQYSNQPQHF	-	15	TRBV28	TRBJ1-5	few
TGTGCCAGCAGCACCTCCGGGACATCCAGGGGGGAGCTGTTTTTT	CASSTSGTSRGELFF	-	15	TRBV7-9	TRBJ2-2	few
TGTGCCAGCAGCTTATCGGGCAGGGGGCTTGGAAACACCATATATTTT	CASSLSGRGLGNTIYF	TRBD1	16	TRBV7-8	TRBJ1-3	-
TGCGCCAGTAGTCGTAGCTTGAATGAGCAGTTCTTC	CASSRSLNEQFF	-	12	TRBV5-1	TRBJ2-1	-
TGTGCCAGCAGTCGGACTACTACACCCGGTCAGCCCCAGCATTTT	CASSRTTTPGQPQHF	-	15	TRBV28	TRBJ1-5	-
TGTGCCAGCAGCCCCTGGACAGGGGGAGCCAAAAACATTCAGTACTTC	CASSPWTGGAKNIQYF	TRBD1	16	TRBV7-9	TRBJ2-4	few
TGTGCCATCAGTGCAGGGGGAATGAACACTGAAGCTTTCTTT	CAISAGGMNTEAFF	TRBD1	14	TRBV10-3	TRBJ1-1	-
TGTGCCAGCTCACCACCTTATGGCGGGACAGCCGACGAGCAGTACTTC	CASSPPYGGTADEQYF	-	16	TRBV18	TRBJ2-7	-
TGTGCCTGGAGTGCCCGGACAGGGAGGAATCAGCCCCAGCATTTT	CAWSARTGRNQPQHF	TRBD1	15	TRBV30	TRBJ1-5	-
TGCAGTTCCACAGGAGGGCAGGGTAACACCTTC	CSSTGGQGNTF	-	11	TRBV20-1	TRBJ1-2	-
TGTGCCAGTAGTAGGGCTTACCAAGAGACCCAGTACTTC	CASSRAYQETQYF	-	13	TRBV19	TRBJ2-5	-
TGCGCCAGCAGCTTCAGCCTGACCTCTAACTATGGCTACACCTTC	CASSFSLTSNYGYTF	-	15	TRBV5-1	TRBJ1-2	-
TGCAGCTTTGGGACGCGGGACTCTGGAAACACCATATATTTT	CSFGTRDSGNTIYF	-	14	TRBV29-1	TRBJ1-3	-
TGCGCCAGCAGCCGCAAAGGGGGGACTAGCTCAGCCGGGGAGCTGTTTTTT	CASSRKGGTSSAGELFF	TRBD2	17	TRBV4-1	TRBJ2-2	-
TGTGCCAGCTCAAGACAGGACGACACTGAAGCTTTCTTT	CASSRQDDTEAFF	-	13	TRBV18	TRBJ1-1	-
TGTGCCAGCAGCTGGGGGACAGCTGGAAACACCATATATTTT	CASSWGTAGNTIYF	TRBD1	14	TRBV7-2	TRBJ1-3	few
TGTGCCAGCAGTTTACGAGGGGGTTTCTCTGAAGCTTTCTTT	CASSLRGGFSEAFF	-	14	TRBV28	TRBJ1-1	-
TGTGCCAGCAGCGCCGGGACAGTGCGGGCAGATACGCAGTATTTT	CASSAGTVRADTQYF	TRBD1	15	TRBV9	TRBJ2-3	-
TGTGCCAGCAGTCCCATTACAGGAAACTATGGCTACACCTTC	CASSPITGNYGYTF	-	14	TRBV7-9	TRBJ1-2	many
TGCGCCAGCAGCTTACAGACAGGGGTATGGGGCCAAGAGACCCAGTACTTC	CASSLQTGVWGQETQYF	TRBD1	17	TRBV5-1	TRBJ2-5	-
TGCGCCAGCAGCCAAGTTCCGGGTCCCAACACTGAAGCTTTCTTT	CASSQVPGPNTEAFF	-	15	TRBV4-1	TRBJ1-1	-
TGTGCCAGCAGTACCGCCGCGACAGGGAAGCGCTATGGCTACACCTTC	CASSTAATGKRYGYTF	TRBD1	16	TRBV6-6	TRBJ1-2	-
TGTGCCAGCAGTTTTCTCACCGAGGGGTTAGGGTATTCCACCTTC	CASSFLTEGLGYSTF	-	15	TRBV28	TRBJ1-2	few
TGTGCCAGCAGGCCCCGGGACAGGGGGCTAGAGACCCAGTACTTC	CASRPRDRGLETQYF	TRBD1	15	TRBV6-5	TRBJ2-5	-
TGTGCCAGCAGCTTTCGATCGGCCTCCTACGAGCAGTACTTC	CASSFRSASYEQYF	-	14	TRBV27	TRBJ2-7	-
TGTGCTAGTGGCCCCGGGACAGGGCGAGGGTATGGCTACACCTTC	CASGPGTGRGYGYTF	TRBD1	15	TRBV12-5	TRBJ1-2	-
TGCGCCAGCAGCTTGGATATTAGCGGGAGGGCCCGGCGACAAGATACGCAGTATTTT	CASSLDISGRARRQDTQYF	TRBD2	19	TRBV5-1	TRBJ2-3	-
TGCGCCAGCAGACTGAGGGGCACAAGGGAGGAAAAACTGTTTTTT	CASRLRGTREEKLFF	-	15	TRBV4-1	TRBJ1-4	-
TGTGCCAGTAGTATCTGGGGGTCCTACGAGCAGTACTTC	CASSIWGSYEQYF	-	13	TRBV19	TRBJ2-7	-
TGCGCCAGCAGCTTTTCCCAGGGAACCGAGCAGTACTTC	CASSFSQGTEQYF	-	13	TRBV5-1	TRBJ2-7	-
TGTGCCAGCAGCCCACAAGGGGGAACGGTCGGGGAGCTGTTTTTT	CASSPQGGTVGELFF	-	15	TRBV7-8	TRBJ2-2	once
TGCGCCAGCAGCTTGGTCGGAACACCGAACACCGGGGAGCTGTTTTTT	CASSLVGTPNTGELFF	-	16	TRBV5-1	TRBJ2-2	-